This T cell receptor beta chain was recovered during a study of T cells in women clearing cervical HPV infection. For the study at large: Cases were women with histologically confirmed HPV16-related CIN3 or worse, including a couple of invasive cancers. Controls were women whose single incident HPV16 infection cleared within 12 months without precancer or cancer. Case blood was drawn when the lesion was first found; control blood after infection became undetectable.

Concerning this clone itself: The read falls 3 residues short of the CDR3 end, and the missing part is taken from the germline J gene.

Sequencing was performed with immunoSEQ multiplex PCR; in TCRdb, only in-frame clones are kept and a portion is missing. The listing contains 40,000 or so clones. Germline CDR1 LNHDA, CDR2 SQIVND (reference sequence). The CDR3 loop spans 12 amino acids. V was trimmed by 5 bases and J by 6 bases, leaving 10 bases between them. The chain recombines TRBV19 with TRBJ1-2; unclear D gene. The source material was blood buffy coat. This receptor was taken from a woman between 18 and 69 years old with a cervical HPV16 infection that either progressed to CIN3+ or cleared (not recorded which). The CDR3 bases that were read are TGTGCCAGTAGTTTCTCCAAGGATGGC. Residues: CASSFSKDG. In full, the CDR3 reads CASSFSKDGYTF.